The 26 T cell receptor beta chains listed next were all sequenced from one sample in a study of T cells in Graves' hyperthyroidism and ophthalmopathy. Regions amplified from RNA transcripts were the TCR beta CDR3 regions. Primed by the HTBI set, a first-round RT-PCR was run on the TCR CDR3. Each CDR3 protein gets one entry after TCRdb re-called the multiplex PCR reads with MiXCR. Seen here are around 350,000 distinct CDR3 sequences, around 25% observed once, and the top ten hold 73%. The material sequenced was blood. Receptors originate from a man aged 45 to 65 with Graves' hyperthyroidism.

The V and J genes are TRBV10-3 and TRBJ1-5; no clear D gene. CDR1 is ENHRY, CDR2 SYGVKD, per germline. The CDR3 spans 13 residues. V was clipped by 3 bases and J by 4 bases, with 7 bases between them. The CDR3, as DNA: TGTGCCATCAGTGAACGAGGAAATCAGCCCCAGCATTTT. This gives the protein CAISERGNQPQHF.

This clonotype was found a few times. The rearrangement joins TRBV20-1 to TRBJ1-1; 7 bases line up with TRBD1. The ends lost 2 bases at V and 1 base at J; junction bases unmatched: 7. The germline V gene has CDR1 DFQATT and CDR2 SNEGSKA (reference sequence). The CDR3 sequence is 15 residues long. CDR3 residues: CSARTPGTENTEAFF. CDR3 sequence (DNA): TGCAGTGCTAGAACTCCCGGGACAGAGAACACTGAAGCTTTCTTT.

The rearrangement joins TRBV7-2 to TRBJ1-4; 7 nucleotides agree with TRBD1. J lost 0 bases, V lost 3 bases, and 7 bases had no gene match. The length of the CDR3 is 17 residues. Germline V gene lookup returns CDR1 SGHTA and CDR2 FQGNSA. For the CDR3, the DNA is TGTGCCAGCAGCTTCTCGCGGGACAGTGCAACTAATGAAAAACTGTTTTTT. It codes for CASSFSRDSATNEKLFF.

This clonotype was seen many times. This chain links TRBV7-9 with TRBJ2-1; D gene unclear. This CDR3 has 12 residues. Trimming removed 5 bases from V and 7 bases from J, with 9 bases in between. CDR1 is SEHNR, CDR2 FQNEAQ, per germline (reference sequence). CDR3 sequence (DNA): TGTGCCAGCAGCGCCGTTGGGAATGAGCAGTTCTTC. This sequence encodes CASSAVGNEQFF.

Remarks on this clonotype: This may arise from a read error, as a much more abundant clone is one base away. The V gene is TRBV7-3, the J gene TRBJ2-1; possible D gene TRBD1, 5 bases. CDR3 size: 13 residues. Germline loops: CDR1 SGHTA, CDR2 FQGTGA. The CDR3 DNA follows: TGTTCCAGCAGCTTTACCCCAGGGTCAGAGCAGTTCTTC. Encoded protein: CSSSFTPGSEQFF.

The CDR3 sequence is CSARVSENTGELFF. The CDR3 DNA follows: TGCAGTGCTAGAGTTAGCGAGAACACCGGGGAGCTGTTTTTT. V usage is TRBV20-1 and J usage is TRBJ2-2, with a weak D call TRBD2 (5 bases). The germline CDR1 and CDR2 sequences are DFQATT and SNEGSKA (reference sequence). The germline V and J ends were trimmed by 1 base and 1 base, with 7 bases remaining between them. The CDR3 covers 14 residues.

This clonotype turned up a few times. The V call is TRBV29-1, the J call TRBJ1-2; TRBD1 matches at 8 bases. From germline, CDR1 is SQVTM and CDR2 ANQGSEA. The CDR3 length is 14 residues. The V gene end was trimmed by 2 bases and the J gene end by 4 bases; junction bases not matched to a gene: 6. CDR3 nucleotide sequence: TGCAGCGTTGAATCAACAGGGGGGGGCTATGGCTACACCTTC. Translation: CSVESTGGGYGYTF.

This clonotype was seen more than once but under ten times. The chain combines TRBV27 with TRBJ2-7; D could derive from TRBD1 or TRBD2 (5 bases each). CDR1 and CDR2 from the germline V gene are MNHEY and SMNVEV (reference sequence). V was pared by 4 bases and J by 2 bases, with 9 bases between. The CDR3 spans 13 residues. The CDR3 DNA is TGTGCCAGCAGTTACGGGGCCCCCTACGAGCAGTACTTC. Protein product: CASSYGAPYEQYF.

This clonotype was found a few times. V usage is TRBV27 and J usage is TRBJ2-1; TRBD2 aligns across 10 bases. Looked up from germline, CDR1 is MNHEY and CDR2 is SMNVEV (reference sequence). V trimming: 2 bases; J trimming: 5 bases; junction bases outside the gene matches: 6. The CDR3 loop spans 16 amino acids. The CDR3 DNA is TGTGCCAGCAGTTTAGCCGGGACTAGCGCCAACAATGAGCAGTTCTTC. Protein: CASSLAGTSANNEQFF.

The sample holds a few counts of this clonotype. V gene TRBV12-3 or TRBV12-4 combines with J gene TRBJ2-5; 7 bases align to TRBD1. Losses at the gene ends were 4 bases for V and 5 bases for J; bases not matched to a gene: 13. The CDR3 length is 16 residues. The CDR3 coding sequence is TGTGCCAGCAGTTCCCCCTCAGACAGGGTAATCGAGACCCAGTACTTC. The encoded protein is CASSSPSDRVIETQYF.

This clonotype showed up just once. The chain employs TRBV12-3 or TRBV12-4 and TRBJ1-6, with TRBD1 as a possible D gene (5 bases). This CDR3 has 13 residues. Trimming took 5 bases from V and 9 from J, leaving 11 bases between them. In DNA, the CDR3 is TGTGCCAGCAGTACAGGTCTGGGTTCACCCCTCCACTTT. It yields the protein CASSTGLGSPLHF.

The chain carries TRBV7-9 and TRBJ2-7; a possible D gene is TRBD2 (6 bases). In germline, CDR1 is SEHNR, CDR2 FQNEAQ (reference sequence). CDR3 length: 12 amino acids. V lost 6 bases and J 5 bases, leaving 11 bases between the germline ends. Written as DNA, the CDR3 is TGTGCCAGCAGGGGAGGTAGCCACGAGCAGTACTTC. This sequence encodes CASRGGSHEQYF.

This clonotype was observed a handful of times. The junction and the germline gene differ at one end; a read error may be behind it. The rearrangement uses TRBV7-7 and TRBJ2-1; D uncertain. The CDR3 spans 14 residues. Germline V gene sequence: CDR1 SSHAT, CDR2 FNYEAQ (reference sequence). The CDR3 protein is CASSPSPPASEQFF. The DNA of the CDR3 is TGTGCTAGCAGCCCCAGCCCGCCGGCAAGTGAGCAGTTCTTC. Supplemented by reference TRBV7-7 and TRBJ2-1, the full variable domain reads GAGVSQSPRYKVTKRGQDVTLRCDPISSHATLYWYQQALGQGPEFLTYFNYEAQPDKSGLPSDRFSAERPEGSISTLTIQRTEQRDSAMYRCASSPSPPASEQFFGPGTRLTVL.

The DNA of the CDR3 is TGTGCCAGCAGCAAAGGACTAGCGGGAGGTTACGAGCAGTACTTC. This sequence encodes CASSKGLAGGYEQYF. The rearrangement joins TRBV6-2 or TRBV6-3 to TRBJ2-7, with 14 positions matching TRBD2. CDR3 length: 15 amino acids. CDR1 is MNHEY and CDR2 is SVGEGT in the germline V gene. Trimming cost V 6 bases and J 4 bases; bases outside gene matches: 5.

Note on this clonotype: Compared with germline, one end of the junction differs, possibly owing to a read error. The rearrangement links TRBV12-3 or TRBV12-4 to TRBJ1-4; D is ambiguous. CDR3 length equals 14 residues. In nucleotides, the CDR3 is TGTGCCAGCAGCGGACGGGATACTAATGAAAAACTGCTTTTT. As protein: CASSGRDTNEKLLF.

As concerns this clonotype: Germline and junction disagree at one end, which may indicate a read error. This CDR3 is CVSSTKRASSYNEQFF. The DNA for the CDR3 is TGTGTCAGCAGTACAAAGCGGGCAAGCTCCTACAATGAGCAGTTCTTC. The chain combines TRBV28 with TRBJ2-1; tentative D call: TRBD2 (6 bases). CDR3 size: 16 residues. The germline CDR1 and CDR2 sequences are MDHEN and SYDVKM. Full variable domain (remainder filled in from reference TRBV28 and TRBJ2-1): DVKVTQSSRYLVKRTGEKVFLECVQDMDHENMFWYRQDPGLGLRLIYFSYDVKMKEKGDIPEGYSVSREKKERFSLILESASTNQTSMYLCVSSTKRASSYNEQFFGPGTRLTVL.

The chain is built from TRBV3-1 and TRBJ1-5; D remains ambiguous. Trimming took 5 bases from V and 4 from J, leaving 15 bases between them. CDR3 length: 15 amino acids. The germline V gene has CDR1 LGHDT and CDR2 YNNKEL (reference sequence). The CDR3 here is CASSGEGGGNQPQHF. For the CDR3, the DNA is TGTGCCAGCAGCGGAGAGGGCGGCGGGAATCAGCCCCAGCATTTT.

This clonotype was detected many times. The DNA for the CDR3 is TGTGCCTGGAGTCCGGGTCTTTACTACGAGCAGTACTTC. Translating gives CAWSPGLYYEQYF. The gene calls are TRBV30 and TRBJ2-7; unclear D gene. Germline CDR1 is GTSNPN and CDR2 is SVGIG (reference sequence). The CDR3 extends over 13 amino acids. V gave up 2 bases and J gave up 3 bases, with 11 bases separating them.

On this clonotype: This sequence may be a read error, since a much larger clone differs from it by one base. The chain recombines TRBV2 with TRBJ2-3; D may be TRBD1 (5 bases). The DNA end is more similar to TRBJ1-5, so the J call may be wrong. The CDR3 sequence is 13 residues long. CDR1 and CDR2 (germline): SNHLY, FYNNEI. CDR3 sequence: CASSADNTDTQHF. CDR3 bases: TGTGCCAGCAGCGCGGACAACACAGATACGCAGCATTTT.

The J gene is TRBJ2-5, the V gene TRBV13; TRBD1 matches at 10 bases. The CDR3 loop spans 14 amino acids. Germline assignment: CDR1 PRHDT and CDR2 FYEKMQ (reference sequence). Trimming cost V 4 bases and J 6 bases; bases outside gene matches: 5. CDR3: CASSWDRGRKTQYF. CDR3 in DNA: TGTGCCAGCAGCTGGGACAGGGGCCGGAAGACCCAGTACTTC.

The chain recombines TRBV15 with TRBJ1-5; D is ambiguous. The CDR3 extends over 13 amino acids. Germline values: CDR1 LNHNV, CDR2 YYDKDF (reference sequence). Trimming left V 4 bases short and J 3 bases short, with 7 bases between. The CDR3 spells CATSNSYNQPQHF. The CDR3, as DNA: TGTGCCACCAGCAACAGCTACAATCAGCCCCAGCATTTT.

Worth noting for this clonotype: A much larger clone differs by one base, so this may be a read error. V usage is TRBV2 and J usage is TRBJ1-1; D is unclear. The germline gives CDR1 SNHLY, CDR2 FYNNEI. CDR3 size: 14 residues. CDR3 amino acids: CASSEYGLNTGAFF. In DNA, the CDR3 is TGTGCCAGCAGTGAGTACGGTTTGAACACTGGAGCTTTCTTT.

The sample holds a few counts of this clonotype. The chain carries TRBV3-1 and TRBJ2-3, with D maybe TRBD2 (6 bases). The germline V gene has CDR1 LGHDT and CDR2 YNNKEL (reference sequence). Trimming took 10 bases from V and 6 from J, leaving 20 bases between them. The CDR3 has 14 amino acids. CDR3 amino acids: CATTRGAAKDTQYF. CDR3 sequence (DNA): TGTGCCACCACCCGCGGGGCGGCCAAGGATACGCAGTATTTT.

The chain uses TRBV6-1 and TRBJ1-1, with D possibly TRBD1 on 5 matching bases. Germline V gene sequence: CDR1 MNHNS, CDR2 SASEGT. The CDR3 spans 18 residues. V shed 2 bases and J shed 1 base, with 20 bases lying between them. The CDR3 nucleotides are TGTGCCAGCAGTGAAACCCTAGGTGGAGGGGCCAAGAACACTGAAGCTTTCTTT. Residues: CASSETLGGGAKNTEAFF.

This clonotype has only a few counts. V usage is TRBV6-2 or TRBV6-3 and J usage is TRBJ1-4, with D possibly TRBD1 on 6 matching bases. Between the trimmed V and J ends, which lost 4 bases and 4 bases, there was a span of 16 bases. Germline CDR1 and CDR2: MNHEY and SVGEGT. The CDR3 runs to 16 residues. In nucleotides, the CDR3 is TGTGCCAGCAGTTCCCCACGGACAGCTGGTAATGAAAAACTGTTTTTT. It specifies CASSSPRTAGNEKLFF.

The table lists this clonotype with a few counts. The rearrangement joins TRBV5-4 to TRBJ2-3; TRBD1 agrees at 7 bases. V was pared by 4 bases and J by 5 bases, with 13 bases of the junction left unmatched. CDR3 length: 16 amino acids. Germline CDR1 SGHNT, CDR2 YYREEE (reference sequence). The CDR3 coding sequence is TGTGCCAGCAGCAATCTTGTCGGGACAGTCGAAGATACGCAGTATTTT. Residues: CASSNLVGTVEDTQYF.